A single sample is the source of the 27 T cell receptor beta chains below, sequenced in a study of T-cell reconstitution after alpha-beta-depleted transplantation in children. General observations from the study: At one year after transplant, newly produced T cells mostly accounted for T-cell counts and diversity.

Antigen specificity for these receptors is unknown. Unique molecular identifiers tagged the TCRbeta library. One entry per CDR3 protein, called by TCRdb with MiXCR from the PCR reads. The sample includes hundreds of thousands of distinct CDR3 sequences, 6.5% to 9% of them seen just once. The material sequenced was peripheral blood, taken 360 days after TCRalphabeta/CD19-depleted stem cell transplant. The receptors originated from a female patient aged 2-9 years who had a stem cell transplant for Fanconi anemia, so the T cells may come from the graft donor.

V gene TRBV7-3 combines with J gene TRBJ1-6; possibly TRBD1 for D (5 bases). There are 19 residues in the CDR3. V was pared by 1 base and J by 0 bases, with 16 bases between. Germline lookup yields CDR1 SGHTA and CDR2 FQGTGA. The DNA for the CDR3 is TGTGCCAGCAGCTTAAGTTCCACAGGATACAGCTCCTATAATTCACCCCTCCACTTT. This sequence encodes CASSLSSTGYSSYNSPLHF.

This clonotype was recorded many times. The CDR3 spells CASSLRQGPSAQHF. The CDR3 DNA sequence: TGTGCCAGCAGTTTACGGCAGGGTCCCTCGGCCCAGCATTTT. The chain links TRBV12-3 or TRBV12-4 to TRBJ1-5, with D perhaps TRBD1 (5 bases). The CDR3 extends over 14 amino acids. The ends were cut back, 2 bases at V and 11 bases at J, with 16 bases in the middle.

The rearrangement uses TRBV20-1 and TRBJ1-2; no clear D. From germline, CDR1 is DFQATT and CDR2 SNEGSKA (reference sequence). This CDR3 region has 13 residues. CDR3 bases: TGCAGCTTTACACGGGAATCTAACTATGGCTACACCTTC. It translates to CSFTRESNYGYTF.

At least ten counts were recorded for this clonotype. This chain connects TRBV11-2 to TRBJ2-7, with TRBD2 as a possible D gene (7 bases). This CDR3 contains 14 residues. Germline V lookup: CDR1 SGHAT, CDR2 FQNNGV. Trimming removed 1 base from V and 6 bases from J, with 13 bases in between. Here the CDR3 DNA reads TGTGCCAGCAGCTTAGGGGGGGGCCCCCTCGAGCAGTACTTC. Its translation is CASSLGGGPLEQYF. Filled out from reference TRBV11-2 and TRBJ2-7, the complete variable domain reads EAGVAQSPRYKIIEKRQSVAFWCNPISGHATLYWYQQILGQGPKLLIQFQNNGVVDDSQLPKDRFSAERLKGVDSTLKIQPAKLEDSAVYLCASSLGGGPLEQYFGPGTRLTVT.

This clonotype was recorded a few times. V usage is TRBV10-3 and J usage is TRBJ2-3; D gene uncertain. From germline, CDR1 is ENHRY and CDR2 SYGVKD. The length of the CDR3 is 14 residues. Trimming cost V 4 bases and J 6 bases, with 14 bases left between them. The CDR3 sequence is CAISAPQDPDTQYF. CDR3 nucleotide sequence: TGTGCCATCAGTGCCCCGCAGGATCCGGATACGCAGTATTTT.

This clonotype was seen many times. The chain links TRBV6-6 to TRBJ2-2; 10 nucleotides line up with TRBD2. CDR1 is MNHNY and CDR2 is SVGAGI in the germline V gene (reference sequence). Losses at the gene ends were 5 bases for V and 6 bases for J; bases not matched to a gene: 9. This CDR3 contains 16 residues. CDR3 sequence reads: CASSPLAGAVSGELFF. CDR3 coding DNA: TGTGCCAGCAGTCCGCTAGCGGGAGCGGTATCCGGGGAGCTGTTTTTT.

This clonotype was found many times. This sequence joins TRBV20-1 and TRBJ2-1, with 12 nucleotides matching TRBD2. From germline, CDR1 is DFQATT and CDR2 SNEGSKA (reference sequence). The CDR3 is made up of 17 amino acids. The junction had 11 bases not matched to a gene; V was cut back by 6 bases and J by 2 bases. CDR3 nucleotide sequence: TGCAGTGCAAAAACTAGCGGGGGGCTGGTGGCCTACAATGAGCAGTTCTTC. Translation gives CSAKTSGGLVAYNEQFF.

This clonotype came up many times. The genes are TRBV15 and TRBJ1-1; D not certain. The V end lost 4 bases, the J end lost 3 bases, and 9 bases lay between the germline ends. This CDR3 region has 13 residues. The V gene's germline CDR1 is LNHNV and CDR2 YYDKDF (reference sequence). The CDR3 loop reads CATSTTGYTEAFF. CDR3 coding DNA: TGTGCCACCAGCACCACGGGTTACACTGAAGCTTTCTTT.

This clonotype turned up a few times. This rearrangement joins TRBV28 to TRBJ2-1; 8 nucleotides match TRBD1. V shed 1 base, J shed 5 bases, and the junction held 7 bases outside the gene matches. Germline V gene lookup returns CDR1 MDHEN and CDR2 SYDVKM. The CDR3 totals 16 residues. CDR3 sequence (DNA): TGTGCCAGCAGTTTATTAGGACAGGGAGGTAACAATGAGCAGTTCTTC. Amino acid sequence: CASSLLGQGGNNEQFF.

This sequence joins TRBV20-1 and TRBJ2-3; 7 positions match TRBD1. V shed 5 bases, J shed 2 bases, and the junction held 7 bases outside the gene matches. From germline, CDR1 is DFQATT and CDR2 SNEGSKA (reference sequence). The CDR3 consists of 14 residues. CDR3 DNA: TGCAGTGCTCCGGGACAGACTTACACAGATACGCAGTATTTT. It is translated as CSAPGQTYTDTQYF.

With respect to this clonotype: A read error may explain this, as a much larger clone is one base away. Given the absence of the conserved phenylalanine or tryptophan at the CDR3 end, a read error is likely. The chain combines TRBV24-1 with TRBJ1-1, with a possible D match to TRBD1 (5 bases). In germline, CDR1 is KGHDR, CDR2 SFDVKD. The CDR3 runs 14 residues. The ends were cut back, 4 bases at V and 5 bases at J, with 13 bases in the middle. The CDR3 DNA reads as TGTGCCACCAGTGACCGAGGGAACAGGACTGAAGCTTTCTGT. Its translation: CATSDRGNRTEAFC.

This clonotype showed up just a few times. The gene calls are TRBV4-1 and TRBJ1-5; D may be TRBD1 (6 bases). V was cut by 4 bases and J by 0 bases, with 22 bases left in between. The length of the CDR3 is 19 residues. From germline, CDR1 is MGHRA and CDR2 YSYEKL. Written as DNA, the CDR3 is TGCGCCAGCAGCCCCCTTCTCAGGGGAGGGGTTTATAGCAATCAGCCCCAGCATTTT. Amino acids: CASSPLLRGGVYSNQPQHF.

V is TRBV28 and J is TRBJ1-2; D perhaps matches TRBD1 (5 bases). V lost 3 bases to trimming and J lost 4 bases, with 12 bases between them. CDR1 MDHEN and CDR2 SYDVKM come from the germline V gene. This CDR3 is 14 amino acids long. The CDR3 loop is CASSFWQGIYGYTF. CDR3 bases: TGTGCCAGCAGTTTCTGGCAGGGAATCTATGGCTACACCTTC.

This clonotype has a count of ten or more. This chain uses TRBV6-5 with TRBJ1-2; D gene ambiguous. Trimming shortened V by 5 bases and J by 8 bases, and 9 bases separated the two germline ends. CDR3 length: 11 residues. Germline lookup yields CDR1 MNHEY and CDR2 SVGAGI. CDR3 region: CASSNMGGYTF. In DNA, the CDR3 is TGTGCCAGCAGTAATATGGGGGGCTACACCTTC.

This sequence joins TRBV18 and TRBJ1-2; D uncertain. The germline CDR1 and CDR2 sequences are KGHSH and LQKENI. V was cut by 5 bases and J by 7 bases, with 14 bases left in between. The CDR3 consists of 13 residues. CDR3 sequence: CASSTDREAGYTF. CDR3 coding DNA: TGTGCCAGCTCAACTGACCGAGAGGCTGGCTACACCTTC.

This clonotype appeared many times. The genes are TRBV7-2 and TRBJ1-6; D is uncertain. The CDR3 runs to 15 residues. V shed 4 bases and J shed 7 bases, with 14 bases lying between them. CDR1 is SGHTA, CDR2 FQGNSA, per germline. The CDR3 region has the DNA TGTGCCAGCAGCTACGGAGCGGGAAGGAATTCACCCCTCCACTTT. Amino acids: CASSYGAGRNSPLHF.

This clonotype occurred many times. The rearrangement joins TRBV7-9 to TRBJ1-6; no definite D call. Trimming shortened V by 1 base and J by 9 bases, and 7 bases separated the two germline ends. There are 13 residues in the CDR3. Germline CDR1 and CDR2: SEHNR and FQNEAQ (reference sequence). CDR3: CASSLESLSPLHF. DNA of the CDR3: TGTGCCAGCAGCTTAGAGTCTCTTTCACCCCTCCACTTT.

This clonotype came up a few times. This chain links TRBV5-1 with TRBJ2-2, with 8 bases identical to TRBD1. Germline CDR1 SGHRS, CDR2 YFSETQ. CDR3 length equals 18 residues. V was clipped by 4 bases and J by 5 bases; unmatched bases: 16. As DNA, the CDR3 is TGCGCCAGCAGCCATCCCCGCCGCGGACAGGGAGAAACCGGGGAGCTGTTTTTT. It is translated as CASSHPRRGQGETGELFF.

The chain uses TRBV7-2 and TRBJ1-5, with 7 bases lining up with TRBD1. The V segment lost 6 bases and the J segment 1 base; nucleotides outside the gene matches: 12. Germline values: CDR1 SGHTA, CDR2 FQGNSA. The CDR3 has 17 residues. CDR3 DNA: TGTGCCAGCAGTTCAAGGCCACTGGACAGGAGCAATCAGCCCCAGCATTTT. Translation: CASSSRPLDRSNQPQHF.

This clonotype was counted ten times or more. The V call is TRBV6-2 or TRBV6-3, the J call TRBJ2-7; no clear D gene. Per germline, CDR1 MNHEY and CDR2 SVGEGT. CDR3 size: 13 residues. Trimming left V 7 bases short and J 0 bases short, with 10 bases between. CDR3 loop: CASTKLPSYEQYF. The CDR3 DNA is TGTGCCAGCACCAAATTACCCTCCTACGAGCAGTACTTC.

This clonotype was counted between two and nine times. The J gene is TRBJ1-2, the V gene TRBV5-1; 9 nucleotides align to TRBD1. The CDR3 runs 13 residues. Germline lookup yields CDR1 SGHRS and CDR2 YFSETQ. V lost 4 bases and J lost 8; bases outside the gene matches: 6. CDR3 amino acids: CASSPGQGEGYTF. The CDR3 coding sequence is TGCGCCAGCAGCCCGGGACAGGGTGAGGGCTACACCTTC.

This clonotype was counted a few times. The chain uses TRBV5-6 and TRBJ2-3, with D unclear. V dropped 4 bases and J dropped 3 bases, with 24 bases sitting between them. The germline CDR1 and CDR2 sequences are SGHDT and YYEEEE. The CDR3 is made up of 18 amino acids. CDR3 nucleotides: TGTGCCAGCAGCCCCCGACCGGACCCTCCCCGAGAGACAGATACGCAGTATTTT. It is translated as CASSPRPDPPRETDTQYF.

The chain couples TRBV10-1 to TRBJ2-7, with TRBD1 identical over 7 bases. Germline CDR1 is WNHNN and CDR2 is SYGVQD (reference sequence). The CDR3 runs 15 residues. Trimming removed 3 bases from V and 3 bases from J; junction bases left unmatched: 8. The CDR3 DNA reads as TGCGCCAGCAGTGACCGGGACAGCGCGGGCTACGAGCAGTACTTC. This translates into CASSDRDSAGYEQYF.

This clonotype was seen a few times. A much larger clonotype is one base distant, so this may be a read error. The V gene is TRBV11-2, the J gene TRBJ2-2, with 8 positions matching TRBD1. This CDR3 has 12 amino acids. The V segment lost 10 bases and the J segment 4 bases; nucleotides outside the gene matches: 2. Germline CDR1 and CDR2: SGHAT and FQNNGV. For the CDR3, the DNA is TGTGCCACCCAGGGGGCCACCGGGGAGCTGTTTTTT. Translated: CATQGATGELFF.

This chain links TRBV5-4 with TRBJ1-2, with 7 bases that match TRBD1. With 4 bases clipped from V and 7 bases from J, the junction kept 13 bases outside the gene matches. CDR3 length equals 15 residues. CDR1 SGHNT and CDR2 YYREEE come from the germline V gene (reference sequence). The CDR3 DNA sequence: TGTGCCAGCAGCCCGACAGGGTTCGTGAGTCGTGGCTACACCTTC. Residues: CASSPTGFVSRGYTF. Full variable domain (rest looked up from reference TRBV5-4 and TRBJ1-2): ETGVTQSPTHLIKTRGQQVTLRCSSQSGHNTVSWYQQALGQGPQFIFQYYREEENGRGNFPPRFSGLQFPNYSSELNVNALELDDSALYLCASSPTGFVSRGYTFGSGTRLTVV.

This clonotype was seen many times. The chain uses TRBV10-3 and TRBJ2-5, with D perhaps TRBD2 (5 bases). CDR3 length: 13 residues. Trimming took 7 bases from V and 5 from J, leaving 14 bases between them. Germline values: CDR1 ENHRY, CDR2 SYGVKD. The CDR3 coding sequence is TGTGCCATCAAGGCTAGCACGGACGAGACCCAGTACTTC. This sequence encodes CAIKASTDETQYF.

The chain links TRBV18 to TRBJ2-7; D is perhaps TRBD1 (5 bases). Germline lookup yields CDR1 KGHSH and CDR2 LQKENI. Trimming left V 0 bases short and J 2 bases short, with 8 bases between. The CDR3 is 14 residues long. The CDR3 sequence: CASSPPTAPYEQYV. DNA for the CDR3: TGTGCCAGCTCACCACCGACAGCACCCTACGAGCAGTACGTC.